The T cell receptor beta chain under discussion was sequenced for a study of blood T cell repertoires in COVID-19. Study-wide context: The analysed material was cDNA or gDNA that came from T cells, B-cell-depleted T cells, or PBMCs.

Repertoires were generated with immunoSEQ multiplex PCR, while TCRdb's copy carries only in-frame clones and drops some. Of fewer than 120,000 clones listed, around nine tenths are singletons. Germline V gene lookup returns CDR1 MNHEY and CDR2 SMNVEV (reference sequence). Between the trimmed V and J ends, which lost 3 bases and 4 bases, there was a span of 12 bases. The CDR3 consists of 15 residues. This receptor was obtained from a human donor in a cohort sampled during active COVID-19. This chain connects TRBV27 to TRBJ2-2, with D possibly matching TRBD2 (6 bases). Sequenced: peripheral blood. This CDR3 is CASSLLGSGTGELFF. Here the CDR3 DNA reads TGTGCCAGCAGTTTGCTCGGGAGCGGCACCGGGGAGCTGTTTTTT.